This T cell receptor beta chain is from a study of blood T cell repertoires in COVID-19. Study as a whole: Whether acute or convalescent, the COVID-19 samples came from the United States, Italy and Spain.

There are 16 residues in the CDR3. Germline V lookup: CDR1 SGHVS, CDR2 FNYEAQ. Unmatched junction bases numbered 9, after V lost 2 bases and J lost 2 bases. Authors' data handling: Reference gene primer amplification yielded estimated nucleated cell counts. Repertoires were generated with immunoSEQ multiplex PCR, while TCRdb's copy carries only in-frame clones and drops some. V and J calls and clone size are as listed in that table; D and trimming were resolved from the DNA. Here the sample spans roughly 200,000 clones, around four fifths being singletons. The chain couples TRBV7-6 to TRBJ2-7, with 7 bases aligning to TRBD2. Sequencing was done on a sample of peripheral blood. This clonotype originated in a woman older than 75 with active or convalescent COVID-19. CDR3 nucleotide sequence: TGTGCCAGCAGCTTACAATCCCCGGGACTAACCTACGAGCAGTACTTC. Translating it yields CASSLQSPGLTYEQYF. The whole variable domain, filled in from reference TRBV7-6 and TRBJ2-7, reads GAGVSQSPRYKVTKRGQDVALRCDPISGHVSLYWYRQALGQGPEFLTYFNYEAQQDKSGLPNDRFSAERPEGSISTLTIQRTEQRDSAMYRCASSLQSPGLTYEQYFGPGTRLTVT.